These T cell receptor delta chains were read from a single sample in a study of human gamma delta and Vdelta1 T cells. These TCRs' antigens remain unknown. TCRdb used CATT to re-call clones from the PCR reads. The sample records some 6,100 delta-chain clones, over 30% being singletons. The sequenced sample was Vdelta1 gamma-delta T cells from blood grown in culture (DOT cells). The source of these receptors is a human donor in good health. The CDR3 runs from the conserved cysteine through the conserved F or W. The order of the fields is J gene, clone size, D gene, CDR3 length, V gene, CDR3 DNA, CDR3 protein. The D gene is left open where the match is weak. The size field is filled for only some rows; it gives once, few, many or a size class.

TRDJ1 | medium-sized | TRDD3 | 21 | TRDV1 | TGTGCTCTTGGGTACCACCTTCCCACAACGACTGGGGGATGGGGGTTGAATAAACTCATCTTT | CALGYHLPTTTGGWGLNKLIF
TRDJ1 | . | TRDD3 | 22 | TRDV1 | TGTGCTCTTGGGGAACTACCCCCCGATCTGGGGGACATACCTGGGGGCACCGATAAACTCATCTTT | CALGELPPDLGDIPGGTDKLIF
TRDJ1 | . | . | 15 | TRDV1 | TGTGCTCTTGGGGTCTACGTGGGGTACACCGATAAACTCATCTTT | CALGVYVGYTDKLIF
TRDJ1 | large | . | 17 | TRDV1 | TGTGCTCTTGGGGAAATTTCCTCCGAGGGATACACCGATAAACTCATCTTT | CALGEISSEGYTDKLIF
TRDJ1 | . | TRDD3 | 18 | TRDV1 | TGTGCTCTTGGGGAAAAAGGCCGCTGGGGATACAACACCGATAAACTCATCTTT | CALGEKGRWGYNTDKLIF
TRDJ1 | few | TRDD3 | 23 | TRDV1 | TGTGCTCTTGGGGTCCCCGGCCGTACTACTGGGGGATACCCCCCATCGTACACCGATAAACTCATCTTT | CALGVPGRTTGGYPPSYTDKLIF
TRDJ1 | . | . | 13 | TRDV1 | TGTGCTCTTGGCAATCTTTTTCCCATGTTTCTCATCTTT | CALGNLFPMFLIF
TRDJ1 | . | TRDD3 | 30 | TRDV1 | TGTGCTCTTGGGGCTTTTTGGGGACTTCCTCACGGGGTGGTACTGGGGGATACGCAAGAGGATTTCCCGTACACCGATAAACTCATCTTT | CALGAFWGLPHGVVLGDTQEDFPYTDKLIF
TRDJ1 | . | TRDD3 | 23 | TRDV1 | TGTGCTCTTGGGGAACTACCTCCCCGGGCAACCGCCTGGGGGATAATGTACACCGATAAACTCATCTTT | CALGELPPRATAWGIMYTDKLIF
TRDJ1 | . | TRDD3 | 22 | TRDV1 | TGTGCTCTTGGGGAACTCAACAGTAGGCTTTCTATGGGGGATACCCGTACCGATAAACTCATCTTT | CALGELNSRLSMGDTRTDKLIF
TRDJ1 | . | . | 16 | TRDV1 | TGTGCTCTTGGGATTTTTCCTAGGTTGTTGGGGGATAAACTCATCTTT | CALGIFPRLLGDKLIF
TRDJ1 | few | TRDD3 | 19 | TRDV1 | TGTGCTCTTGGGGAACCCCGGCGCTGGGGGATCCAATCACCCGATAAACTCATCTTT | CALGEPRRWGIQSPDKLIF